Below, 4 T cell receptor beta chains from the same sample are listed, as sequenced in a study of CD8 T cells in ankylosing spondylitis. TCRdb fed the 5' RACE reads into MiXCR, producing one record per CDR3 protein. Counted here are 90,000 to 100,000 distinct CDR3 sequences, about 8.6% occurring once; the ten biggest clones make up approximately 9.9%. The sequencing input was blood, either unsorted or a sorted T cell fraction (not recorded which). The origin of the receptors is a male donor with ankylosing spondylitis or in good health (not recorded which).

This clonotype has at least ten counts. V gene TRBV18 combines with J gene TRBJ1-5, with D uncertain. CDR3 length: 11 amino acids. The germline CDR1 and CDR2 sequences are KGHSH and LQKENI. V lost 2 bases and J 13 bases, leaving 9 bases between the germline ends. As DNA, the CDR3 is TGTGCCAGCTCACCAGGGCTAGGACAGCATTTT. Translating gives CASSPGLGQHF.

This clonotype was recorded many times. DNA of the CDR3: TGTGCCAGTAGCTTCCGGGACAGGGGACCAGATACGCAGTATTTT. It translates to CASSFRDRGPDTQYF. The chain combines TRBV19 with TRBJ2-3; TRBD1 matches 10 bases. Trimming removed 6 bases from V and 4 bases from J; junction bases left unmatched: 7. This CDR3 is built from 15 residues. CDR1 and CDR2 from the germline V gene are LNHDA and SQIVND (reference sequence).

In this sample, this clonotype turned up many times. The V call is TRBV27, the J call TRBJ2-7, with D possibly matching TRBD2 (6 bases). V was clipped by 4 bases and J by 4 bases, with 11 bases between them. The germline gives CDR1 MNHEY, CDR2 SMNVEV (reference sequence). The CDR3 runs to 13 residues. The CDR3 DNA reads TGTGCCAGCAGTTCGGGGACTCGGTACGAGCAGTACTTC. As protein: CASSSGTRYEQYF.

Ten or more counts support this clonotype. This chain joins TRBV12-3 or TRBV12-4 and TRBJ1-2; D gene uncertain. Trimming cost V 6 bases and J 4 bases, with 12 bases left between them. This CDR3 has 13 residues. CDR3 in amino acids: CASRPTWAYGYTF. The DNA for the CDR3 is TGTGCCAGCAGACCTACTTGGGCCTATGGCTACACCTTC.